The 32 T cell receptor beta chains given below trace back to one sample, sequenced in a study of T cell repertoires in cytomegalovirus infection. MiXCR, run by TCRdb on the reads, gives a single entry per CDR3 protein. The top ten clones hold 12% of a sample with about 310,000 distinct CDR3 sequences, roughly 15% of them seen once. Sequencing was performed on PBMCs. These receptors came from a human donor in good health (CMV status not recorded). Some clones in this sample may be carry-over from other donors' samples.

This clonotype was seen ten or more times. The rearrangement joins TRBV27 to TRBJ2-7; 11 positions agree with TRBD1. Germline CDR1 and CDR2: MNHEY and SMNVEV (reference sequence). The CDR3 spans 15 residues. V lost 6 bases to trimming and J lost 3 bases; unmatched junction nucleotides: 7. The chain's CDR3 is CASRYGTGGIYEQYF. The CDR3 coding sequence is TGTGCCAGCAGATACGGGACAGGGGGTATCTACGAGCAGTACTTC.

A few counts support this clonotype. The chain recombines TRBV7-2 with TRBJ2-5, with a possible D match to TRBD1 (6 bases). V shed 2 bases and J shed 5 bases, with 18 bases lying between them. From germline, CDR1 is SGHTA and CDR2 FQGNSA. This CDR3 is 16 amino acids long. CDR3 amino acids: CASSLNSRGGRETQYF. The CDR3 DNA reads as TGTGCCAGCAGCTTAAATAGCAGGGGTGGCCGGGAGACCCAGTACTTC. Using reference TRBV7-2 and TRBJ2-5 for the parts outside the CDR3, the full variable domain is GAGVSQSPSNKVTEKGKDVELRCDPISGHTALYWYRQSLGQGLEFLIYFQGNSAPDKSGLPSDRFSAERTGGSVSTLTIQRTQQEDSAVYLCASSLNSRGGRETQYFGPGTRLLVL.

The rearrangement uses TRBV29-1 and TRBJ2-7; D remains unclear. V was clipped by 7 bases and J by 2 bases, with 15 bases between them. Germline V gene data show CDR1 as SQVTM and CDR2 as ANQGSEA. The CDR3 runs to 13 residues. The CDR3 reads CSGSLGPTYEQYF. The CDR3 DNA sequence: TGCAGCGGGAGTTTGGGTCCGACCTACGAGCAGTACTTC.

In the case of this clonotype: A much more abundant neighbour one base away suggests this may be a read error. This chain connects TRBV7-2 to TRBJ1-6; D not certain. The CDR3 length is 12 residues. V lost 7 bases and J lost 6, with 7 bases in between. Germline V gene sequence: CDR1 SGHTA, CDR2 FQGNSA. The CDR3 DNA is TGTGCCAGCAAGCCAACTAATTCACCCCTCCACTTT. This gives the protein CASKPTNSPLHF.

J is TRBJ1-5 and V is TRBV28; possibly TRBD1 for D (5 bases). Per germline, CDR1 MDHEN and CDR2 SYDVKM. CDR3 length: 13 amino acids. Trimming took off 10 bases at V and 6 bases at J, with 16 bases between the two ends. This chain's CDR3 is CAMQAGIGQPQHF. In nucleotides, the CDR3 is TGTGCCATGCAGGCAGGGATTGGTCAGCCCCAGCATTTT.

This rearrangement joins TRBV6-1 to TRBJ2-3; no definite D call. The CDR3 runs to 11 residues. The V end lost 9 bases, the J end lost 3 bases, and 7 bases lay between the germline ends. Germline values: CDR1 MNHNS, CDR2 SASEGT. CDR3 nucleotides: TGTGCCAGTCGTAGGACAGATACGCAGTATTTT. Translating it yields CASRRTDTQYF.

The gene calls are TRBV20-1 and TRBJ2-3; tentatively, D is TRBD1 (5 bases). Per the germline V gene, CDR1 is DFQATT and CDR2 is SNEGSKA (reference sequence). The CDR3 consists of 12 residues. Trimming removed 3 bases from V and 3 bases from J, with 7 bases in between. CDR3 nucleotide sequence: TGCAGTGCTAGTCCAGGGACAGATACGCAGTATTTT. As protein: CSASPGTDTQYF.

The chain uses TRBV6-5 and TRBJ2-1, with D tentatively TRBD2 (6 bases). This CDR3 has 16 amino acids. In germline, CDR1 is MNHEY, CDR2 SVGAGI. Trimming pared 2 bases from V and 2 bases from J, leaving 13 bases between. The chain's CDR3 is CASSYGRGSTYNEQFF. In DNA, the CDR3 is TGTGCCAGCAGTTACGGACGGGGGAGTACCTACAATGAGCAGTTCTTC.

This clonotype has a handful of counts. Here the CDR3 reads CASRPISGSGANVLTF. CDR3 nucleotides: TGTGCCAGCAGACCAATTTCGGGTTCTGGGGCCAACGTCCTGACTTTC. The chain uses TRBV11-2 and TRBJ2-6; no clear D. V lost 6 bases to trimming and J lost 1 base, with 13 bases between them. The length of the CDR3 is 16 residues. In germline, CDR1 is SGHAT, CDR2 FQNNGV.

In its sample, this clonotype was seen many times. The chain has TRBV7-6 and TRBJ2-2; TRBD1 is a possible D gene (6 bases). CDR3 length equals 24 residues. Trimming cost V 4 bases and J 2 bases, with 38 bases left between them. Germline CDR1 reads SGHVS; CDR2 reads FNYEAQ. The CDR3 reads CASSSLSWPGPGRGIKINTGELFF. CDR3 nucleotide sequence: TGTGCCAGCAGCTCACTTAGCTGGCCTGGGCCGGGTAGGGGGATCAAAATAAACACCGGGGAGCTGTTTTTT.

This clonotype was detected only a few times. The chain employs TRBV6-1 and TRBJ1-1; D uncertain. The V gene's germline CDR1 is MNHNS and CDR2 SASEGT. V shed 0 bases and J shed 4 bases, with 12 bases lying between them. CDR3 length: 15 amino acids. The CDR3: CASSEARALVTEAFF. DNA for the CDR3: TGTGCCAGCAGTGAAGCGAGGGCTCTGGTCACTGAAGCTTTCTTT.

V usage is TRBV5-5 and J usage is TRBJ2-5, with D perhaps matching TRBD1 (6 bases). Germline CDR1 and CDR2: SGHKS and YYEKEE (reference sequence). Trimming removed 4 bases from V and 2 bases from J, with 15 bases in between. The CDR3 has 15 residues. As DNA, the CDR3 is TGTGCCAGCAGCCCGGAACAGGGCCCGCAAGAGACCCAGTACTTC. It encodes CASSPEQGPQETQYF.

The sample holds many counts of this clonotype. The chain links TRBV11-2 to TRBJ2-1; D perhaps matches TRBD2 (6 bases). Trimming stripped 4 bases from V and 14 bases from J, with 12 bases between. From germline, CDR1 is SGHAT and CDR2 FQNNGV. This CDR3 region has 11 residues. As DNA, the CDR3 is TGTGCCAGCAGCTCGCGGGGCGGGAAGTTCTTC. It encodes CASSSRGGKFF.

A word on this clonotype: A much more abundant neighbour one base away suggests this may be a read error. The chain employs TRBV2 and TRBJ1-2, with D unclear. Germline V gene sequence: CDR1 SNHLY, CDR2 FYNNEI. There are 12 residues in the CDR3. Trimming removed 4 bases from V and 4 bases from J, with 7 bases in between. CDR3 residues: CASSGSSYGYTF. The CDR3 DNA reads TGTGCCAGCAGTGGCAGTAGCTATGGCTACACCTTC.

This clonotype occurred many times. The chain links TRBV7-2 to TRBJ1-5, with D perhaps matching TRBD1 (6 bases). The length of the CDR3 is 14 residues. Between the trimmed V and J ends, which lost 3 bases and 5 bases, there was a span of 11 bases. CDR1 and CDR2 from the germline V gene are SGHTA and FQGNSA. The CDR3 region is CASSLEQGYQPQHF. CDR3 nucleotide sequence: TGTGCCAGCAGCTTGGAACAGGGTTATCAGCCCCAGCATTTT.

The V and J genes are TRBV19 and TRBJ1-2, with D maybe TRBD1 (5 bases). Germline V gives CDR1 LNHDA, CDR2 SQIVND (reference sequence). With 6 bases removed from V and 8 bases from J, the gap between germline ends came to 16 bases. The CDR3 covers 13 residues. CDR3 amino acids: CASRPNGAGGYTF. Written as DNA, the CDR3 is TGTGCCAGTAGGCCAAACGGGGCCGGGGGCTACACCTTC. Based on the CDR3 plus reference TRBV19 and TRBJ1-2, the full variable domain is DGGITQSPKYLFRKEGQNVTLSCEQNLNHDAMYWYRQDPGQGLRLIYYSQIVNDFQKGDIAEGYSVSREKKESFPLTVTSAQKNPTAFYLCASRPNGAGGYTFGSGTRLTVV.

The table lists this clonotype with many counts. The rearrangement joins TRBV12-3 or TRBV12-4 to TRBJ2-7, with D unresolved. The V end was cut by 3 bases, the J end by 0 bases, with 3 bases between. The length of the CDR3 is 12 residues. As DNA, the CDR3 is TGTGCCAGCAGTTTGACCTCCTACGAGCAGTACTTC. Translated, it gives CASSLTSYEQYF.

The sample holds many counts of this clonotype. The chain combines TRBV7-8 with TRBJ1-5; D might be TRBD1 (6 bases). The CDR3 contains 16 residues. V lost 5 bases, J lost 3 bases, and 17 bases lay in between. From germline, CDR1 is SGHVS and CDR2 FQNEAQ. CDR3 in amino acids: CASSRENRAHNQPQHF. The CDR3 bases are TGTGCCAGCAGCCGCGAAAACAGGGCGCACAATCAGCCCCAGCATTTT.

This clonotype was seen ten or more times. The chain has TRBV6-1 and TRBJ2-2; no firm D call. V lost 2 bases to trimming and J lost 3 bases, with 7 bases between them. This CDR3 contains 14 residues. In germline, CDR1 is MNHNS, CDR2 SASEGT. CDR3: CASSEYIYTGELFF. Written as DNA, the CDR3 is TGTGCCAGCAGTGAATACATCTACACCGGGGAGCTGTTTTTT.

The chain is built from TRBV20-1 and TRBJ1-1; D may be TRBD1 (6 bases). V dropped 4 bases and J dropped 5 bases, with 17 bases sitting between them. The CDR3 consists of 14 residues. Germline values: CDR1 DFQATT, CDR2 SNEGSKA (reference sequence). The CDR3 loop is CSANPGTLETEAFF. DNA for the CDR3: TGCAGTGCTAATCCAGGGACATTGGAGACTGAAGCTTTCTTT.

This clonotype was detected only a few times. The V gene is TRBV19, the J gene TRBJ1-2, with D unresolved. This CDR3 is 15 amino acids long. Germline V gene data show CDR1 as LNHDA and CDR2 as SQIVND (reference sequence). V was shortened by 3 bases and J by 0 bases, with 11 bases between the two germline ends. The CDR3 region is CASSIAGEANYGYTF. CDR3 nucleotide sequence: TGTGCCAGTAGTATCGCCGGGGAAGCTAACTATGGCTACACCTTC.

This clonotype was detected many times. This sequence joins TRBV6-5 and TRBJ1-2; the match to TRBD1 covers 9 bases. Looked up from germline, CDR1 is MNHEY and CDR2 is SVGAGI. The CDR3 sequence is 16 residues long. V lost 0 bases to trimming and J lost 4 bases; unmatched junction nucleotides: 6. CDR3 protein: CASSYSKTGGFYGYTF. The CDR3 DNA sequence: TGTGCCAGCAGTTACTCGAAAACAGGGGGCTTCTATGGCTACACCTTC.

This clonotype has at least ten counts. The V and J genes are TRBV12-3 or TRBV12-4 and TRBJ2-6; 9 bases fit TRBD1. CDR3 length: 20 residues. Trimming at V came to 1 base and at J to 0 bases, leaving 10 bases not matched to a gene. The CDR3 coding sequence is TGTGCCAGCAGTTTAGTATTTCGGACAGGGGTGTTCTCTGGGGCCAACGTCCTGACTTTC. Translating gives CASSLVFRTGVFSGANVLTF.

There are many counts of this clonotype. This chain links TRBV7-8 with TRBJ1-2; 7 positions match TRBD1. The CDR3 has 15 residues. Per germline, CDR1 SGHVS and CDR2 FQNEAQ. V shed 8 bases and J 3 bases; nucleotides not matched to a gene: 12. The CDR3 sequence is CASQRQEGADYGYTF. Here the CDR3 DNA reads TGTGCCAGCCAACGACAAGAGGGGGCGGACTATGGCTACACCTTC.

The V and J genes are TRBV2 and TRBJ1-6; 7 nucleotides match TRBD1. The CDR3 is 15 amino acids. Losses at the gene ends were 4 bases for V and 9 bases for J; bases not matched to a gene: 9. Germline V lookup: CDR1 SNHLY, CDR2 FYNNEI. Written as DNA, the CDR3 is TGTGCCAGCAGTGTGTTTACAGGGGTAGTTTCACCCCTCCACTTT. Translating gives CASSVFTGVVSPLHF. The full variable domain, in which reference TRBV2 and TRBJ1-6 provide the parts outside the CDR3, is EPEVTQTPSHQVTQMGQEVILRCVPISNHLYFYWYRQILGQKVEFLVSFYNNEISEKSEIFDDQFSVERPDGSNFTLKIRSTKLEDSAMYFCASSVFTGVVSPLHFGNGTRLTVT.

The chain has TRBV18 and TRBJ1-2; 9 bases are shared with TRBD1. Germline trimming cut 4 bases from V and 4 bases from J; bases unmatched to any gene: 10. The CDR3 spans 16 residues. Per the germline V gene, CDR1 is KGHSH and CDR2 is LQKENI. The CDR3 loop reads CASSLEHRGPGYGYTF. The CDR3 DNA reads TGTGCCAGCTCACTAGAACACAGGGGGCCAGGCTATGGCTACACCTTC.

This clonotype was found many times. The CDR3, as DNA: TGTGCCAGCAGCTTGGGGCAGGCCTTCCAAGAGACCCAGTACTTC. This gives the protein CASSLGQAFQETQYF. The V and J genes are TRBV7-2 and TRBJ2-5, with D possibly matching TRBD1 (5 bases). From germline, CDR1 is SGHTA and CDR2 FQGNSA. Trimming pared 3 bases from V and 1 base from J, leaving 12 bases between. The CDR3 extends over 15 amino acids.

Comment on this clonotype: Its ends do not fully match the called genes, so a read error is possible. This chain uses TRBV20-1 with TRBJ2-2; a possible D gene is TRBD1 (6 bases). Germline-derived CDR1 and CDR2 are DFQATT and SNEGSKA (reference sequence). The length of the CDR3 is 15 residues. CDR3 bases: TGCAGTGCTAGGAAACCAGGACAGAACATCGGGGAGCTGTTTTTT. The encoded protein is CSARKPGQNIGELFF.

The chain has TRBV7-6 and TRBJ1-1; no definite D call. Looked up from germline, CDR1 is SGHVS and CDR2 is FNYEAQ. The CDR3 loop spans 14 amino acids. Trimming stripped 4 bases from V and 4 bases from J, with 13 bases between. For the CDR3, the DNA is TGTGCCAGCAGCTCCGGACCCGGGCTCACTGAAGCTTTCTTT. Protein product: CASSSGPGLTEAFF.

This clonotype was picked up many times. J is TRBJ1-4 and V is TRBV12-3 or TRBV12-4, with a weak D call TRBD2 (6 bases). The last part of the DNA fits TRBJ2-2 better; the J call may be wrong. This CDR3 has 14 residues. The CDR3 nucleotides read TGTGCCAGCAGCAAGCAGGGAGGACGGCAGGAGCTGTTTTTT. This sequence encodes CASSKQGGRQELFF.

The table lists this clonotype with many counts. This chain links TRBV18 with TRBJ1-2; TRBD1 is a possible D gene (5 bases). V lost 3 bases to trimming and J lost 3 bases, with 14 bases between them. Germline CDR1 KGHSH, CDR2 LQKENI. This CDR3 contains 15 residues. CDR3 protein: CASSPMTEWYYGYTF. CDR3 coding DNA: TGTGCCAGCTCACCTATGACAGAATGGTACTATGGCTACACCTTC.

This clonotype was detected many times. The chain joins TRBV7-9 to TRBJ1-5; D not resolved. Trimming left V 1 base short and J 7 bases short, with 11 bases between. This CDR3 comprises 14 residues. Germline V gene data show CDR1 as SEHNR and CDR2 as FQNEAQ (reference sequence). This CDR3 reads CASSLGAVGQPQHF. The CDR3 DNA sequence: TGTGCCAGCAGCTTAGGTGCTGTGGGGCAGCCCCAGCATTTT.